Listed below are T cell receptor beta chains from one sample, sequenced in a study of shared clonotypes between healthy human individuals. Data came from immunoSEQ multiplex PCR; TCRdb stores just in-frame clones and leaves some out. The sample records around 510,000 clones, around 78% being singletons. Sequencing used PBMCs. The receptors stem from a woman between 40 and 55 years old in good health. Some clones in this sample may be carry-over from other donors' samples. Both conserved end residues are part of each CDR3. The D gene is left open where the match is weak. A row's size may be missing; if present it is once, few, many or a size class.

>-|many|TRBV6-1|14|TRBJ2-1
CASSDSVRVNEQFF
TGTGCCAGCAGTGACTCCGTTAGGGTGAATGAGCAGTTCTTC
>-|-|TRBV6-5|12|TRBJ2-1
CASSYQSGEQFF
TGTGCCAGCAGTTACCAGTCCGGTGAGCAGTTCTTC
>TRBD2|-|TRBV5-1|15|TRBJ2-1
CASSWGTSLNNEQFF
TGCGCCAGCAGCTGGGGGACTAGTCTGAACAATGAGCAGTTCTTC
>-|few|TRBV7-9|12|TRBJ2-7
CASSQGPEQVPF
TGTGCCAGCAGCCAAGGCCCCGAGCAGGTTCCCTTC
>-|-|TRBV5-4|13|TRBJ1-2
CASSHPAAPSDTF
TGTGCCAGTTCTCATCCGGCAGCCCCTTCAGACACCTTC
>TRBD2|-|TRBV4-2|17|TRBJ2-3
CASSQDRLAGRTDTQYF
TGTGCCAGCAGCCAAGATCGACTAGCGGGGCGCACAGATACGCAGTATTTT
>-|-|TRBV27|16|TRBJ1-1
CASSSPFRAGGTEAFF
TGTGCCAGCAGTTCCCCCTTCAGGGCTGGAGGGACTGAAGCTTTCTTT
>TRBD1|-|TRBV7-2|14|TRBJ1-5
CASSPRGGNQPQHF
TGTGCCAGCAGCCCCAGGGGGGGGAATCAGCCCCAGCATTTT
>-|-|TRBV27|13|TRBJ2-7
CASRDPGFYEQYF
TGTGCCAGCAGAGACCCAGGGTTCTACGAGCAGTACTTC
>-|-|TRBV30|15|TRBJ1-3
CARSKRGFPGNTIYF
TGTGCCCGGAGCAAAAGAGGCTTTCCTGGAAACACCATATATTTT
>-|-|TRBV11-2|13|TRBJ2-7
CASSGGYSYEQYF
TGTGCCAGCAGCGGCGGATATTCCTACGAGCAGTACTTC
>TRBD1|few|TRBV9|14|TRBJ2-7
CASSVMGQGDEQYF
TGTGCCAGCAGCGTAATGGGACAGGGGGACGAGCAGTACTTC
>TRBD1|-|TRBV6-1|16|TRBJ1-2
CASSEAGTGGKGGYTF
TGTGCCAGCAGTGAAGCTGGGACAGGGGGGAAAGGTGGCTACACCTTC
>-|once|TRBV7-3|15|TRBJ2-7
CASSLGQGLTYEQYF
TGTGCCAGCAGCTTGGGGCAGGGCCTAACCTACGAGCAGTACTTC
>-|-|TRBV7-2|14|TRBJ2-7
CASSFTGASYEQYF
TGTGCCAGCAGCTTCACGGGGGCATCCTACGAGCAGTACTTC
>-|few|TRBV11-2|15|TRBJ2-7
CASSLSQDISYEQYF
TGTGCCAGCAGCCTCTCCCAGGACATATCCTACGAGCAGTACTTC
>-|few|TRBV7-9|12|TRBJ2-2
CASSLGPGELFF
TGTGCCAGCAGCTTAGGGCCCGGGGAGCTGTTTTTT